The clone carrying this T cell receptor (beta chain) was observed a handful of times. Its target is unknown. This record comes from a study of T-cell reconstitution after alpha-beta-depleted transplantation in children. Whole-study findings and limits: It was surviving recipient T cells and thymic progenitors that gave some patients high TCRbeta diversity at day 60. Several hundred expanded graft clones reportedly gave rise to the alpha-beta T cells present about two months after transplant. By one year post-transplant, T-cell counts and diversity largely arose from T cells that were newly produced.

The V gene lost 3 bases and the J gene lost 7 bases, with 18 bases spanning the gap. This CDR3 region has 16 residues. The authors prepared the TCRbeta library with unique molecular identifiers. TCRdb reprocessed the PCR reads with MiXCR, giving one entry per CDR3 protein. Among 600,000 or so distinct CDR3 sequences listed, around 23% were seen once. This sample comprised PBMCs, mostly from graft donor cells, obtained 360 days after TCRalphabeta/CD19-depleted stem cell transplant. This sequence originates from a boy less than two years old who had a stem cell transplant for acute myeloid leukemia, so the T cells may come from the graft donor. This chain connects TRBV12-3 or TRBV12-4 to TRBJ2-2; either TRBD1 or TRBD2 may fit D (8 bases each). CDR3 bases: TGTGCCAGCAGTTTCATAGCGGGACAGGTAGTCGGGGAGCTGTTTTTT. This encodes CASSFIAGQVVGELFF.